This entry lists 4 T cell receptor beta chains sequenced from one sample in a study of T cell repertoires and HLA-DP antigens. The antigens for these receptors are not known. The data were produced by immunoSEQ multiplex PCR, yet TCRdb's version contains in-frame clones alone and is incomplete. The data contain roughly 73,000 clones, around 80% of them singletons. The source material was CD4+ T cells from PBMCs. Receptors were obtained from a man aged 55 to 69 in good health and CMV-seronegative.

This rearrangement joins TRBV7-3 to TRBJ1-1; no clear D gene. This CDR3 region has 13 residues. V gave up 5 bases and J gave up 3 bases, with 10 bases separating them. The germline gives CDR1 SGHTA, CDR2 FQGTGA. CDR3 loop: CASSPERDTEAFF. In DNA, the CDR3 is TGTGCCAGCAGCCCGGAAAGGGACACTGAAGCTTTCTTT.

The chain carries TRBV2 and TRBJ1-2; no reliable D call. The CDR3 has 15 residues. The ends were cut back, 2 bases at V and 4 bases at J, with 14 bases in the middle. Looked up from germline, CDR1 is SNHLY and CDR2 is FYNNEI. In DNA form, the CDR3 reads TGTGCCAGCAGTGAAAGGTCGGCCAGGTCCTATGGCTACACCTTC. It specifies CASSERSARSYGYTF.

The chain combines TRBV5-4 with TRBJ2-7; D perhaps matches TRBD2 (6 bases). Germline V CDR1 and CDR2: SGHNT, YYREEE (reference sequence). The CDR3 runs to 16 residues. Trimming took 0 bases from V and 3 from J, leaving 16 bases between them. CDR3 loop: CASSLAMGGVGYEQYF. The DNA of the CDR3 is TGTGCCAGCAGCTTGGCAATGGGGGGAGTTGGCTACGAGCAGTACTTC.

The J gene is TRBJ2-5, the V gene TRBV5-4, with D possibly being TRBD1 or TRBD2 (5 bases each). With 4 bases removed from V and 1 base from J, the gap between germline ends came to 11 bases. The germline gives CDR1 SGHNT, CDR2 YYREEE (reference sequence). This CDR3 has 14 residues. Written as DNA, the CDR3 is TGTGCCAGCAGCATGGGGACGGTCCAAGAGACCCAGTACTTC. Its protein product is CASSMGTVQETQYF.